This TCR beta chain comes out of a study of T cell repertoires in cytomegalovirus infection. Study-level information: Indications came from public TCR beta signatures; they pointed to CMV infection and to a matching HLA type.

Via MiXCR, TCRdb re-called the reads, giving one row per CDR3 protein. The table lists tens of thousands of distinct CDR3 sequences, 20% of them singletons, with roughly two thirds in the top ten. V lost 2 bases, J lost 7 bases, and 11 bases lay in between. The CDR3 is 14 residues long. This clonotype was counted a single time. What it recognizes is unknown. A much more abundant neighbour one base away suggests this may be a read error. The receptor comes from a human donor in good health (CMV status not recorded). Some clones in this sample may be carry-over from other donors' samples. The chain joins TRBV12-3 or TRBV12-4 to TRBJ1-4; D is uncertain. This specimen consisted of CD8+ T cells from cultured PBMCs, obtained from culture after CMV antigen stimulation. The CDR3 reads CASSLSLITEKLFF. For the CDR3, the DNA is TGTGCCAGCAGTTTAAGCTTAATTACTGAAAAACTGTTTTTT.